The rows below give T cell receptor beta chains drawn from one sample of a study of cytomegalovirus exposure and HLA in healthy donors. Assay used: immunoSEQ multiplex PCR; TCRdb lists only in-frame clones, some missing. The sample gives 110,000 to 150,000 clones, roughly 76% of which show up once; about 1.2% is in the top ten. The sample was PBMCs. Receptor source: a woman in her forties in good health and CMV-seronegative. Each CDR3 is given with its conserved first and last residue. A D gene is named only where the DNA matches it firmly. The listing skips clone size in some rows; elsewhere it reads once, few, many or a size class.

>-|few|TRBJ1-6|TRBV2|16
CASRGGPRIGSSPLHF
TGTGCCAGCAGGGGGGGACCTCGCATCGGTAGTTCACCCCTCCACTTT
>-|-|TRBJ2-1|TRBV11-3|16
CASSRGTTPEYNEQFF
TGTGCCAGCAGCCGGGGAACTACCCCAGAATACAATGAGCAGTTCTTC
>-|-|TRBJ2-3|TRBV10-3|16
CAISVSPGGLTDTQYF
TGTGCCATCAGTGTATCGCCGGGCGGGTTGACAGATACGCAGTATTTT
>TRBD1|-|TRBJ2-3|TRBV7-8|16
CASSLAGTGTTDTQYF
TGTGCCAGCAGCTTAGCTGGGACAGGGACCACAGATACGCAGTATTTT
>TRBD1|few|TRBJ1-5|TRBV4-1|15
CASSPRQGAAQPQHF
TGCGCCAGCAGCCCCCGACAGGGGGCTGCTCAGCCCCAGCATTTT
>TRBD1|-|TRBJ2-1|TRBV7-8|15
CASSDGQGAYNEQFF
TGTGCCAGCAGCGACGGGCAGGGGGCGTACAATGAGCAGTTCTTC
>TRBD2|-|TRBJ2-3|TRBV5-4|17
CASSGRLAGGPTDTQYF
TGTGCCAGCAGCGGAAGACTAGCGGGGGGGCCAACAGATACGCAGTATTTT
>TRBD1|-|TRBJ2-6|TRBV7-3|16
CASSRTGEAGANVLTF
TGTGCCAGCAGCCGGACAGGGGAGGCCGGGGCCAACGTCCTGACTTTC
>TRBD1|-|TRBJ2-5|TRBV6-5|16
CASSYPGTVQQETQYF
TGTGCCAGCAGTTACCCGGGGACAGTACAGCAAGAGACCCAGTACTTC
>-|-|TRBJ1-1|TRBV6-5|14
CASSYSDLNTEAFF
TGTGCCAGCAGTTACTCAGACTTGAACACTGAAGCTTTCTTT
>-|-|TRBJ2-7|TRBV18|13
CASSPSRSYEQYF
TGTGCCAGCTCACCAAGCAGGTCATACGAGCAGTACTTC
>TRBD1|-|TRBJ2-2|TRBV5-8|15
CASNLDRTVTGELFF
TGTGCCAGCAACTTGGACAGGACGGTCACCGGGGAGCTGTTTTTT
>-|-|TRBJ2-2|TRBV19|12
CASSIRSGELFF
TGTGCCAGTAGTATTAGATCCGGGGAGCTGTTTTTT
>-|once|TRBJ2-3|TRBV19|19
CASSLRGPQRDTGTDTQYF
TGTGCCAGTAGCCTAAGGGGTCCTCAACGGGACACCGGCACAGATACGCAGTATTTT
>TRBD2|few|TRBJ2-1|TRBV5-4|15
CASSLGGGSYNEQFF
TGTGCCAGCAGCTTAGGCGGGGGCTCCTACAATGAGCAGTTCTTC
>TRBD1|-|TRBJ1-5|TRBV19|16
CASSPRQGGSNQPQHF
TGTGCCAGTAGTCCTCGACAGGGAGGCAGCAATCAGCCCCAGCATTTT
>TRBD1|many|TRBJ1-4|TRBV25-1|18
CASSDFGTGGPFREKLFF
TGTGCCAGCAGTGATTTTGGGACAGGGGGCCCGTTTCGTGAAAAACTGTTTTTT
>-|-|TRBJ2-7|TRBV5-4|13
CASSLAAGIEQYF
TGTGCCAGCAGCTTGGCCGCCGGGATCGAGCAGTACTTC
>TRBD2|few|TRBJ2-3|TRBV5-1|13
CACRTSATDTQYF
TGCGCCTGCCGGACTAGCGCCACAGATACGCAGTATTTT
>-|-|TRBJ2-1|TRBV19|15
CASNGGWTVYNEQFF
TGTGCCAGTAACGGAGGTTGGACAGTGTACAATGAGCAGTTCTTC
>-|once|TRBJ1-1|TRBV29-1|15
CSVADLQGSRTEAFF
TGCAGCGTTGCCGACCTCCAGGGGTCTCGTACTGAAGCTTTCTTT
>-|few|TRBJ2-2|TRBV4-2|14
CASSPHPNTGELFF
TGTGCCAGCAGCCCCCATCCGAACACCGGGGAGCTGTTTTTT
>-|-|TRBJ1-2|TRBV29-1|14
CSVEADSSTRGYTF
TGCAGCGTTGAGGCCGATTCCTCAACCCGTGGCTACACCTTC
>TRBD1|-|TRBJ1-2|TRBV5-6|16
CASSLLQGDISAGYTF
TGTGCCAGCAGCTTGCTCCAGGGGGATATTTCGGCGGGCTACACCTTC
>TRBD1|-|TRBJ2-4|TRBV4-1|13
CARVPGQGNIQYF
TGCGCCAGGGTCCCGGGACAGGGTAACATTCAGTACTTC
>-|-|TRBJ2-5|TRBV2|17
CASRLKPWGGPGETQYF
TGTGCCAGCAGACTTAAGCCGTGGGGGGGGCCGGGAGAGACCCAGTACTTC
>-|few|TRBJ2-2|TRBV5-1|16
CASSLGNTANTGELFF
TGCGCCAGCAGCCTTGGCAACACCGCGAACACCGGGGAGCTGTTTTTT
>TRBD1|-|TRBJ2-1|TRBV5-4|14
CASSRQGSYNEQFF
TGTGCCAGCAGCCGACAGGGCTCCTACAATGAGCAGTTCTTC
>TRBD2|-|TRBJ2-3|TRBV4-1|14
CASSPGTSGDTQYF
TGCGCCAGCAGCCCCGGGACTAGCGGGGATACGCAGTATTTT
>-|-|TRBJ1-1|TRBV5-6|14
CASSTPAGNTEAFF
TGTGCCAGCAGTACCCCCGCGGGGAACACTGAAGCTTTCTTT
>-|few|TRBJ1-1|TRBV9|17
CASSVGGGGGMNTEAFF
TGTGCCAGCAGCGTAGGGGGTGGTGGAGGCATGAACACTGAAGCTTTCTTT
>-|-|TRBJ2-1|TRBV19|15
CASTSLAAVHNEQFF
TGTGCCAGTACCTCACTAGCTGCAGTCCACAATGAGCAGTTCTTC
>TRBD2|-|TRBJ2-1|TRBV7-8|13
CASDGGAGNEQFF
TGTGCCAGCGACGGGGGGGCCGGTAATGAGCAGTTCTTC
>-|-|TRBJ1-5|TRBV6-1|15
CASQEHFYSNQPQHF
TGTGCCAGCCAGGAACATTTTTATAGCAATCAGCCCCAGCATTTT
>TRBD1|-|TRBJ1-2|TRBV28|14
CASSDRTGSYGYTF
TGTGCCAGCAGTGACCGGACAGGGAGCTATGGCTACACCTTC
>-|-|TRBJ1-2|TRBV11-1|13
CASSLDRANGYTF
TGTGCCAGCAGCTTAGACAGGGCGAATGGCTACACCTTC
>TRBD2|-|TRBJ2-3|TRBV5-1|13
CASRLAGVDTQYF
TGCGCCAGCAGACTAGCGGGGGTTGATACGCAGTATTTT
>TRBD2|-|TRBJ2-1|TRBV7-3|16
CASSSTGGAYDNEQFF
TGTGCCAGCAGCTCCACCGGGGGGGCCTATGACAATGAGCAGTTCTTC
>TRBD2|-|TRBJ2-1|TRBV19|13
CATSSGGQNEQFF
TGTGCCACGTCTAGCGGGGGGCAGAATGAGCAGTTCTTC
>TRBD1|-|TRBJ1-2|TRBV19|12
CAVGTGVYGYTF
TGTGCCGTGGGGACAGGGGTCTATGGCTACACCTTC
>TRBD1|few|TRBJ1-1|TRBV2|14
CASSEDRGNTEAFF
TGTGCCAGCAGTGAGGACAGGGGAAACACTGAAGCTTTCTTT
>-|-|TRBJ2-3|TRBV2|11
CASVREDTQYF
TGTGCCAGCGTCAGGGAAGATACGCAGTATTTT
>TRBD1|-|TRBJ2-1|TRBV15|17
CATSGRRQGGSYNEQFF
TGTGCCACCAGCGGCCGAAGACAGGGTGGGTCCTACAATGAGCAGTTCTTC
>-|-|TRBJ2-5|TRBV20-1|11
CSASQKETQYF
TGCAGTGCTAGTCAAAAAGAGACCCAGTACTTC
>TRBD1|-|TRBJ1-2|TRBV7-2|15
CASSSGTARTYGYTF
TGTGCCAGCAGCTCAGGGACAGCCCGGACTTATGGCTACACCTTC
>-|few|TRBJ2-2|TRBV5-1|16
CASSLAWQGSTGELFF
TGCGCCAGCAGCTTGGCCTGGCAGGGTTCCACCGGGGAGCTGTTTTTT
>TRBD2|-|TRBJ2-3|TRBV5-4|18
CASSPRATSGGAVDTQYF
TGTGCCAGCAGCCCGAGGGCTACTAGCGGGGGGGCCGTAGATACGCAGTATTTT
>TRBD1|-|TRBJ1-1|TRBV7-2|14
CASSLGQGYTEAFF
TGTGCCAGCAGCTTAGGACAGGGTTACACTGAAGCTTTCTTT